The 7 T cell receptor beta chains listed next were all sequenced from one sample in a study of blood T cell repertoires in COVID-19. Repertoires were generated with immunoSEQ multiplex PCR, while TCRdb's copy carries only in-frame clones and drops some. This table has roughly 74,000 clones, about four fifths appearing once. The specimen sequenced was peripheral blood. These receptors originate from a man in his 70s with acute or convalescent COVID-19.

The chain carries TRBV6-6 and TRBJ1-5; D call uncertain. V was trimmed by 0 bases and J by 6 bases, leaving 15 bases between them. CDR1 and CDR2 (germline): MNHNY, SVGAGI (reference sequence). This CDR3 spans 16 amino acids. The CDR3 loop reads CASSYSGPGSGQPQHF. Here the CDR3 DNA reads TGTGCCAGCAGTTACTCTGGCCCGGGCAGCGGTCAGCCCCAGCATTTT.

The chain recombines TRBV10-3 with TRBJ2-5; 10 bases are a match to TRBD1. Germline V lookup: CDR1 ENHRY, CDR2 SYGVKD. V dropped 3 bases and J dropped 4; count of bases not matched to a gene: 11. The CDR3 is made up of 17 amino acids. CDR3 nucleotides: TGTGCCATCAGTGACGCGCCCGGGACAGGGGAGGGAGAGACCCAGTACTTC. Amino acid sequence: CAISDAPGTGEGETQYF.

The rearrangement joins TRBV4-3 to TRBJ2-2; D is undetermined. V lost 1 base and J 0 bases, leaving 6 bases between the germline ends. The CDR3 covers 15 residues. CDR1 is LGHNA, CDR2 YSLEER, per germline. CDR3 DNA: TGCGCCAGCAGCCAAGGAACACCGAACACCGGGGAGCTGTTTTTT. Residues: CASSQGTPNTGELFF.

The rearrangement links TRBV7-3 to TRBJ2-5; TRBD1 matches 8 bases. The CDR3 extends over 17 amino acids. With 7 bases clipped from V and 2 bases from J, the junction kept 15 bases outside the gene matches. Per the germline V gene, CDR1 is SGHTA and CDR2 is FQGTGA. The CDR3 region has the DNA TGTGCCAGCAACCCCGAGGGCAGGGGGCGATTTCAAGAGACCCAGTACTTC. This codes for CASNPEGRGRFQETQYF.

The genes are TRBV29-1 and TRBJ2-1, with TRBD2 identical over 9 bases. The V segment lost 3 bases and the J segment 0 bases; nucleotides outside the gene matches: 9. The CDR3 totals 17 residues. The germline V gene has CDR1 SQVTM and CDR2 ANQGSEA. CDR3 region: CSVDGLAGRNSYNEQFF. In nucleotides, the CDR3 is TGCAGCGTTGATGGGCTAGCGGGAAGGAACTCCTACAATGAGCAGTTCTTC.

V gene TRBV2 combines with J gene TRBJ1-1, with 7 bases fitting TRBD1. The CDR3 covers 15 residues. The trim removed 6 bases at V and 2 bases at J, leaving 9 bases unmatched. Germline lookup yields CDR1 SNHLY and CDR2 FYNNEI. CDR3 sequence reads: CASSLRGQSNTEAFF. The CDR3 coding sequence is TGTGCCAGCAGCCTCAGGGGACAGTCTAACACTGAAGCTTTCTTT.

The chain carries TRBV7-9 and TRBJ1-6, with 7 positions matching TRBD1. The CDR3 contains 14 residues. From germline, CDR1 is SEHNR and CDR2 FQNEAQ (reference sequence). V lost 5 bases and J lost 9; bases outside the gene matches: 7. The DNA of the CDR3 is TGTGCCAGCAGCACCACAGGGGAGGCTTCACCCCTCCACTTT. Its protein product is CASSTTGEASPLHF.